Included here is one T cell receptor beta chain sequence, with context. Germline lookup yields CDR1 SSHAT and CDR2 FNYEAQ (reference sequence). V lost 5 bases, J lost 9 bases, and 5 bases stayed unmatched. The CDR3 is made up of 13 amino acids. Sequencing was performed with immunoSEQ multiplex PCR; in TCRdb, only in-frame clones are kept and a portion is missing. Among around 100,000 clones listed, more than 85% were seen once. This entry belongs to a study of control samples from healthy donors and cancer patients. The chain carries TRBV7-7 and TRBJ2-1; TRBD2 matches 9 bases. The sample taken for sequencing was blood. The sequence derives from a woman between 45 and 65 years old in good health. The CDR3 protein is CASSLKRGAEQFF. The CDR3 coding sequence is TGTGCCAGCAGCCTTAAGCGGGGGGCTGAGCAGTTCTTC.